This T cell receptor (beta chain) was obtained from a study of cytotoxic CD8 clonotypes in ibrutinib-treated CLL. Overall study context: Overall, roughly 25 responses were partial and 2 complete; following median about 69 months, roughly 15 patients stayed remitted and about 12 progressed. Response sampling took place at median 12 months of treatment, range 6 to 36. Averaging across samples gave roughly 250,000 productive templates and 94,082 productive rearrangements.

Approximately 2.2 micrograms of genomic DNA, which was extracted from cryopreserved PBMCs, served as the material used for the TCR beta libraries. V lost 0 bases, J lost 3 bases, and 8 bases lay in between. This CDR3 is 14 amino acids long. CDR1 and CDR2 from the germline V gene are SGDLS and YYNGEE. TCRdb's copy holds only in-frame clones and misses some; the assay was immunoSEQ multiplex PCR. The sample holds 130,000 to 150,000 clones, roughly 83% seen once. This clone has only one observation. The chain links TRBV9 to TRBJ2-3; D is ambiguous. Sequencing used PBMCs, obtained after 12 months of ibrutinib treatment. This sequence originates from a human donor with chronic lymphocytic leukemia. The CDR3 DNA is TGTGCCAGCAGCGTAGCCACTCCGACAGATACGCAGTATTTT. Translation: CASSVATPTDTQYF.